Each of the 8 T cell receptor beta chains below was sequenced from the same sample in a study of human T cells and chemical hapten exposure. Time point described: patch test 2, 6 weeks after DPC sensitization. Treatment given: therapeutic diphenylcyclopropenone sensitization with weekly scalp DPC. From the RACE reads, TCRdb called clonotypes with MiXCR, one entry per CDR3 protein. The sample includes approximately 110,000 distinct CDR3 sequences, more than 7% seen only once; the top ten take 2.5% to 3.5%. Here the sequenced sample was whole blood, taken in connection with sensitization to the hapten diphenylcyclopropenone (DPC). The receptors were sampled from a woman in her forties with alopecia areata. Some clones in this sample may be carry-over from other donors' samples.

The table lists this clonotype with many counts. The chain recombines TRBV9 with TRBJ2-1; TRBD2 matches at 8 bases. Germline assignment: CDR1 SGDLS and CDR2 YYNGEE. V lost 1 base and J lost 4; bases outside the gene matches: 7. The CDR3 has 16 residues. The CDR3 sequence: CASSVTAGGPYNEQFF. The CDR3 DNA reads TGTGCCAGCAGCGTAACCGCGGGGGGCCCTTACAATGAGCAGTTCTTC.

The V gene is TRBV19, the J gene TRBJ2-5; possible D gene TRBD2, 6 bases. Germline V gives CDR1 LNHDA, CDR2 SQIVND (reference sequence). The V and J ends lost 5 bases and 9 bases respectively, with 22 bases between them. The CDR3 is made up of 15 amino acids. CDR3 coding DNA: TGTGCCAGTAGTTCCGGGACGCAGGGTCGGGAGTCCCAGTACTTC. Its protein is CASSSGTQGRESQYF.

Many counts were recorded for this clonotype. The chain couples TRBV29-1 to TRBJ2-7; 10 bases line up with TRBD1. V lost 7 bases and J lost 3; bases outside the gene matches: 3. The CDR3 consists of 12 residues. In germline, CDR1 is SQVTM, CDR2 ANQGSEA. CDR3 bases: TGCAGCGCGGGACAGGGGTTCTACGAGCAGTACTTC. It encodes CSAGQGFYEQYF.

There are many counts of this clonotype. This chain joins TRBV15 and TRBJ2-1, with D hard to call. V was cut by 5 bases and J by 7 bases, with 15 bases left in between. Germline CDR1 and CDR2: LNHNV and YYDKDF (reference sequence). This CDR3 has 14 amino acids. CDR3 sequence (DNA): TGTGCCACCAGCCCCTCCAGCGTGTGGAATGAGCAGTTCTTC. Translation gives CATSPSSVWNEQFF.

This clonotype was counted ten times or more. The chain has TRBV7-9 and TRBJ1-1, with D perhaps matching TRBD1 (5 bases). The germline V gene has CDR1 SEHNR and CDR2 FQNEAQ (reference sequence). This CDR3 has 12 amino acids. With 4 bases removed from V and 11 bases from J, the gap between germline ends came to 14 bases. The CDR3 region has the DNA TGTGCCAGCAGCTCCGTAAGCAGGGCGGCTTTCTTT. This sequence encodes CASSSVSRAAFF.

This clonotype was found many times. The chain recombines TRBV5-4 with TRBJ1-2; 7 nucleotides line up with TRBD1. This CDR3 has 15 residues. Per germline, CDR1 SGHNT and CDR2 YYREEE (reference sequence). After removal of 0 bases from V and 8 bases from J, the junction contained 10 bases not matched to a gene. Here the CDR3 reads CASSLVGVTGEGYTF. The CDR3, as DNA: TGTGCCAGCAGCTTGGTTGGAGTTACAGGGGAAGGCTACACCTTC.

The CDR3 loop is CASSLVGWEQYF. The CDR3 DNA is TGTGCCAGCAGCTTGGTCGGCTGGGAACAGTACTTC. The gene calls are TRBV5-4 and TRBJ2-7; D gene uncertain. Germline V gives CDR1 SGHNT, CDR2 YYREEE (reference sequence). This CDR3 region has 12 residues. Trimming cost V 0 bases and J 10 bases, with 11 bases left between them.

As DNA, the CDR3 is TGTGCCAGCAGTTACGGGGACGCCACTGAAGCTTTCTTT. Encoded protein: CASSYGDATEAFF. This chain joins TRBV6-2 or TRBV6-3 and TRBJ1-1; D possibly corresponds to TRBD1 (5 bases). V lost 2 bases, J lost 4 bases, and 8 bases lay in between. The CDR3 runs to 13 residues. CDR1 MNHEY and CDR2 SVGEGT come from the germline V gene.